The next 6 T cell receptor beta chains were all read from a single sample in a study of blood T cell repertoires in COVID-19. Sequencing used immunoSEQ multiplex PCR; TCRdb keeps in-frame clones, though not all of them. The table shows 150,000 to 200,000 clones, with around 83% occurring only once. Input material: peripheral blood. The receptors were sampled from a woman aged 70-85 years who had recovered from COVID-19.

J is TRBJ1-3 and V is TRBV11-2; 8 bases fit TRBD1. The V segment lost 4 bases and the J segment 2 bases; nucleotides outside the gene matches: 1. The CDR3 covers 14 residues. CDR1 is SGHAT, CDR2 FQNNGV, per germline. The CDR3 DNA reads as TGTGCCAGCAGCTCGACAGGGGCTGGAAACACCATATATTTT. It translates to CASSSTGAGNTIYF.

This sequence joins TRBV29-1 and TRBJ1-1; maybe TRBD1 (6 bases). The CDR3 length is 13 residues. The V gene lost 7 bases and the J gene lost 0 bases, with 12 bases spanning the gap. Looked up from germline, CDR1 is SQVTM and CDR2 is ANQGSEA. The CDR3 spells CSARGGLNTEAFF. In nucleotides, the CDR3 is TGCAGCGCGAGGGGGGGCCTGAACACTGAAGCTTTCTTT.

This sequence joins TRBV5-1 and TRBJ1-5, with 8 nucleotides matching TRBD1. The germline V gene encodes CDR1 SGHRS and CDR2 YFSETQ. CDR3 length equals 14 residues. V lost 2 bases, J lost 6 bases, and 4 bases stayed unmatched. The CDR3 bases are TGCGCCAGCAGCTTCAGGGGGCTCGGTCAGCCCCAGCATTTT. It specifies CASSFRGLGQPQHF.

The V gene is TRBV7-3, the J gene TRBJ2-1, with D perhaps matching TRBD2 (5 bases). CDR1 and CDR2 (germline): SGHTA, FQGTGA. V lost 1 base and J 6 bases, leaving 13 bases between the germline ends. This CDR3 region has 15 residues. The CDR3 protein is CASSLIPTGSNEQFF. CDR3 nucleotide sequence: TGTGCCAGCAGCTTAATCCCTACGGGAAGCAATGAGCAGTTCTTC.

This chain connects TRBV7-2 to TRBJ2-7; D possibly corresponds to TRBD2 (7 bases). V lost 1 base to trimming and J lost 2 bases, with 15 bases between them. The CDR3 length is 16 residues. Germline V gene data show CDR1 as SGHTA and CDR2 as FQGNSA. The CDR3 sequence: CASSLGGGLITYEQYF. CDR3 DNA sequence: TGTGCCAGCAGCTTAGGGGGGGGCCTTATCACCTACGAGCAGTACTTC.

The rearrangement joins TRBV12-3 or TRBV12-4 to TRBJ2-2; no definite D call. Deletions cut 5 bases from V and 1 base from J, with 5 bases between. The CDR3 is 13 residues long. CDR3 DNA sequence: TGTGCCAGCAGTCCCCGGAACACCGGGGAGCTGTTTTTT. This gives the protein CASSPRNTGELFF.